One and the same sample provided the 2 T cell receptor beta chains below, sequenced in a study of shared clonotypes between healthy human individuals. Clones were read by immunoSEQ multiplex PCR, and TCRdb kept only the in-frame ones, dropping some. The table records millions of clones, about 93% of them present only once. Naive-designated CD8 cells lacked CD45RO, were positively enriched for CCR7, and omitted terminally differentiated effector memory CD45RA+ cells. The sample comprised naive CD8+ T cells from PBMCs. All receptors come from a man aged 18 to 29 in good health. Some clones in this sample may be carry-over from other donors' samples.

The DNA for the CDR3 is TGCGCCAGCAGACTCGGCCGTGGCGGCGCAGATACGCAGTATTTT. This translates into CASRLGRGGADTQYF. The chain is built from TRBV5-1 and TRBJ2-3; unclear D gene. Germline CDR1 reads SGHRS; CDR2 reads YFSETQ. CDR3 length equals 15 residues. Trimming took 5 bases from V and 4 from J, leaving 17 bases between them.

V and J are TRBV10-2 and TRBJ1-5; TRBD1 is a possible D gene (5 bases). CDR3 length: 15 amino acids. V was pared by 2 bases and J by 1 base, with 9 bases between. From germline, CDR1 is WSHSY and CDR2 SAAADI. As DNA, the CDR3 is TGCGCCAGCAGTGAGACCCGACAGAGCAATCAGCCCCAGCATTTT. This encodes CASSETRQSNQPQHF.